This T cell receptor beta chain was sequenced for a study of blood T cell repertoires in COVID-19. Germline CDR1 and CDR2: SGDLS and YYNGEE. This CDR3 spans 15 amino acids. J lost 7 bases, V lost 3 bases, and 6 bases had no gene match. The data were produced by immunoSEQ multiplex PCR, yet TCRdb's version contains in-frame clones alone and is incomplete. This table has about 260,000 clones, about nine tenths appearing once. The chain combines TRBV9 with TRBJ1-6; 8 nucleotides match TRBD1. The receptor's source is a man aged 45-60 years who had been exposed to COVID-19. The sequenced material came from PBMCs or T cells enriched from blood (not recorded which). CDR3 loop: CASSAGQVLNSPLHF. The CDR3 nucleotides are TGTGCCAGCAGCGCGGGACAGGTACTCAATTCACCCCTCCACTTT.